The 31 T cell receptor beta chains listed next were all sequenced from one sample in a study of T-cell memory formation after mild COVID-19. TCRdb processed the 5' RACE reads anew with MiXCR; each CDR3 protein has one entry. In the table there are 310,000 or so distinct CDR3 sequences, roughly 15% of which are singletons. Sequenced: PBMCs or a T cell subset sorted from them (not recorded which). The receptors stem from a man in his late teens or twenties who had mild COVID-19 (a few samples of this study predate the infection). Cell type and time point are not known.

This clonotype was seen ten or more times. This chain uses TRBV7-2 with TRBJ2-3; 13 bases fit TRBD2. The CDR3 loop spans 17 amino acids. Germline V lookup: CDR1 SGHTA, CDR2 FQGNSA. With 5 bases clipped from V and 8 bases from J, the junction kept 13 bases outside the gene matches. The CDR3 spells CASSRTSGGLFDITQYF. The DNA for the CDR3 is TGTGCCAGCAGCAGGACTAGCGGGGGACTCTTTGATATTACGCAGTATTTT.

This clonotype was seen many times. This chain joins TRBV5-1 and TRBJ2-7, with D possibly TRBD1 on 6 matching bases. The germline CDR1 and CDR2 sequences are SGHRS and YFSETQ. The CDR3 extends over 14 amino acids. Trimming removed 5 bases from V and 2 bases from J, with 14 bases in between. The CDR3 protein is CASSPLQGPYEQYF. The CDR3 nucleotides read TGCGCCAGCAGTCCACTACAGGGACCCTACGAGCAGTACTTC.

This clonotype was detected ten times or more. V gene TRBV7-2 combines with J gene TRBJ1-6; D gene unclear. Germline CDR1 SGHTA, CDR2 FQGNSA. The CDR3 has 12 amino acids. The V and J ends lost 8 bases and 7 bases respectively, with 9 bases between them. CDR3 sequence (DNA): TGTGCCAGCGGGGATCGGAATTCACCCCTCCACTTT. Protein sequence: CASGDRNSPLHF. Variable domain in full (rest from reference TRBV7-2 and TRBJ1-6): GAGVSQSPSNKVTEKGKDVELRCDPISGHTALYWYRQSLGQGLEFLIYFQGNSAPDKSGLPSDRFSAERTGGSVSTLTIQRTQQEDSAVYLCASGDRNSPLHFGNGTRLTVT.

This clonotype has just a few counts. This sequence joins TRBV5-1 and TRBJ2-7, with D possibly being TRBD2 (6 bases). V was clipped by 0 bases and J by 7 bases, with 11 bases between them. Germline V gene lookup returns CDR1 SGHRS and CDR2 YFSETQ. The CDR3 totals 13 residues. The CDR3 DNA follows: TGCGCCAGCAGCTTGGCCCGGGGAGGAGAGCAGTACGTC. As protein: CASSLARGGEQYV.

This clonotype was detected only a few times. This chain joins TRBV19 and TRBJ2-1; D may be TRBD2 (7 bases). CDR3 length: 15 amino acids. The germline V gene has CDR1 LNHDA and CDR2 SQIVND (reference sequence). V was cut by 3 bases and J by 10 bases, with 19 bases left in between. The CDR3 nucleotides read TGTGCCAGTAGTATTATCCGGGGGGCCCCGGGGGAGCAGTTCTTC. Translation: CASSIIRGAPGEQFF.

This clonotype was seen repeatedly, ten times or more. The chain joins TRBV3-1 to TRBJ1-1; no clear D gene. V lost 5 bases and J lost 2, with 9 bases in between. This CDR3 is built from 13 residues. Germline V CDR1 and CDR2: LGHDT, YNNKEL (reference sequence). In nucleotides, the CDR3 is TGTGCCAGCAGCTGGACGGGAAACACTGAAGCTTTCTTT. Its translation: CASSWTGNTEAFF.

This sequence joins TRBV23-1 and TRBJ2-7; D assignment may be TRBD1 or TRBD2 (6 bases each). TRBV23-1 is noted as an ORF with a role that remains uncertain. The CDR3 extends over 14 amino acids. V lost 8 bases, J lost 3 bases, and 17 bases lay in between. This CDR3 is CASAKRGVFYEQYV. The CDR3 DNA reads as TGCGCCAGCGCAAAGAGGGGGGTATTCTACGAGCAGTACGTC.

This clonotype was seen more than once but under ten times. The CDR3 DNA sequence: TGTGCCAGCAGCGTAAGACAGCTTTCCTACAATGAGCAGTTCTTC. It specifies CASSVRQLSYNEQFF. This chain connects TRBV7-2 to TRBJ2-1, with D perhaps matching TRBD1 (5 bases). V lost 5 bases, J lost 1 base, and 12 bases lay in between. Germline loops: CDR1 SGHTA, CDR2 FQGNSA. The CDR3 has 15 residues.

This clonotype appeared a few times. The rearrangement uses TRBV11-1 and TRBJ2-1; D uncertain. The CDR3 is 13 amino acids. The V end was cut by 5 bases, the J end by 4 bases, with 9 bases between. The germline gives CDR1 SGHAT, CDR2 FQDESV (reference sequence). The CDR3 here is CASSLPIYNEQFF. The CDR3 DNA is TGTGCCAGCAGCCTCCCTATATACAATGAGCAGTTCTTC.

This rearrangement joins TRBV5-1 to TRBJ2-2, with 7 nucleotides matching TRBD1. This CDR3 comprises 15 residues. Germline assignment: CDR1 SGHRS and CDR2 YFSETQ. J lost 3 bases, V lost 2 bases, and 4 bases had no gene match. The CDR3 here is CASSLWDSHTGELFF. The CDR3 region has the DNA TGCGCCAGCAGCTTATGGGACAGTCACACCGGGGAGCTGTTTTTT. Complete variable domain (other parts from reference TRBV5-1 and TRBJ2-2): KAGVTQTPRYLIKTRGQQVTLSCSPISGHRSVSWYQQTPGQGLQFLFEYFSETQRNKGNFPGRFSGRQFSNSRSEMNVSTLELGDSALYLCASSLWDSHTGELFFGEGSRLTVL.

This rearrangement joins TRBV6-2 or TRBV6-3 to TRBJ1-5; 7 nucleotides align to TRBD1. The junction had 4 bases not matched to a gene; V was cut back by 2 bases and J by 3 bases. CDR1 is MNHEY, CDR2 SVGEGT, per germline. This CDR3 comprises 15 residues. CDR3: CASSYADRVNQPQHF. The CDR3 DNA reads TGTGCCAGCAGTTACGCTGACAGGGTCAATCAGCCCCAGCATTTT.

This chain links TRBV3-1 with TRBJ2-5, with TRBD2 as a possible D gene (5 bases). CDR1 and CDR2 (germline): LGHDT, YNNKEL (reference sequence). Trimming left V 5 bases short and J 0 bases short, with 13 bases between. This CDR3 has 15 amino acids. The CDR3 loop is CASSSPHSDQETQYF. The CDR3 bases are TGTGCCAGCAGCTCCCCCCATAGCGACCAAGAGACCCAGTACTTC.

This clonotype has a handful of counts. The gene calls are TRBV12-3 or TRBV12-4 and TRBJ1-1; D unresolved. This CDR3 is 13 amino acids long. V lost 6 bases, J lost 4 bases, and 12 bases lay in between. Here the CDR3 DNA reads TGTGCCAGCAGCCCGACCATGCGCACTGAAGCTTTCTTT. This sequence encodes CASSPTMRTEAFF.

The V call is TRBV2, the J call TRBJ1-6; D is undetermined. Trimming removed 8 bases at V and 7 bases at J, with 18 bases between. Germline CDR1 and CDR2: SNHLY and FYNNEI. This CDR3 comprises 15 residues. DNA for the CDR3: TGTGCCAGCTTTCCCGGGTGGGGAAGGAATTCACCCCTCCACTTT. Translation: CASFPGWGRNSPLHF.

The V and J genes are TRBV6-2 or TRBV6-3 and TRBJ2-1, with a weak D call TRBD1 (5 bases). Trimming took off 6 bases at V and 7 bases at J, with 16 bases between the two ends. Germline lookup yields CDR1 MNHEY and CDR2 SVGEGT. The CDR3 runs to 14 residues. CDR3 sequence reads: CASSSIAQGNEQFF. The CDR3 nucleotides are TGTGCCAGCAGCTCCATTGCCCAGGGAAATGAGCAGTTCTTC.

This clonotype came up a few times. The rearrangement joins TRBV7-8 to TRBJ2-7; D not certain. CDR3 size: 14 residues. The V end lost 1 base, the J end lost 4 bases, and 11 bases lay between the germline ends. Germline V lookup: CDR1 SGHVS, CDR2 FQNEAQ. The CDR3 loop reads CASSLGPTAYEQYV. CDR3 coding DNA: TGTGCCAGCAGCTTAGGGCCGACTGCGTACGAGCAGTACGTC.

The chain links TRBV5-5 to TRBJ1-2; maybe TRBD1 (5 bases). This CDR3 has 13 residues. Trimming pared 3 bases from V and 6 bases from J, leaving 12 bases between. Germline V gives CDR1 SGHKS, CDR2 YYEKEE (reference sequence). CDR3 sequence: CASSYRGENGYTF. CDR3 nucleotide sequence: TGTGCCAGCAGCTACCGGGGGGAGAATGGCTACACCTTC.

As to this clonotype: A junction boundary mismatches the germline segment, possibly from a read error. This rearrangement joins TRBV12-3 or TRBV12-4 to TRBJ1-1; D possibly corresponds to TRBD1 (6 bases). CDR3 length: 13 amino acids. CDR3 DNA: TGTGCCAGCAGTTTTCAGGGGAACACTGAATCTTTCTTT. It yields the protein CASSFQGNTESFF.

The chain joins TRBV7-2 to TRBJ2-1; TRBD2 matches at 10 bases. The germline CDR1 and CDR2 sequences are SGHTA and FQGNSA. This CDR3 spans 15 amino acids. Germline trimming cut 7 bases from V and 4 bases from J; bases unmatched to any gene: 7. CDR3 protein: CASTQRGGRYNEQFF. The DNA of the CDR3 is TGTGCCAGCACTCAGCGGGGGGGCCGGTACAATGAGCAGTTCTTC.

This clonotype was seen more than once but under ten times. The chain is built from TRBV19 and TRBJ2-1; 9 nucleotides agree with TRBD2. The CDR3 consists of 14 residues. The germline gives CDR1 LNHDA, CDR2 SQIVND (reference sequence). Trimming removed 4 bases from V and 9 bases from J; junction bases left unmatched: 7. CDR3 sequence: CASSTQRGVGEQFF. The CDR3, as DNA: TGTGCCAGTAGTACCCAGCGGGGGGTCGGTGAGCAGTTCTTC.

The chain joins TRBV29-1 to TRBJ1-1; the D is unclear. Trimming removed 6 bases from V and 1 base from J, with 12 bases in between. The V gene's germline CDR1 is SQVTM and CDR2 ANQGSEA. The CDR3 contains 13 residues. In DNA, the CDR3 is TGCAGCGTGGACTTCGGGCGGAACACTGAAGCTTTCTTT. This translates into CSVDFGRNTEAFF.

This clonotype turned up a few times. This chain links TRBV20-1 with TRBJ2-7; the match to TRBD2 covers 11 bases. Germline CDR1 reads DFQATT; CDR2 reads SNEGSKA (reference sequence). V lost 6 bases to trimming and J lost 5 bases; unmatched junction nucleotides: 6. CDR3 length: 13 residues. In DNA, the CDR3 is TGCAGTGCGAGCCCGGGACTAGCGGACGAGCAGTACTTC. Encoded protein: CSASPGLADEQYF.

There are a few counts of this clonotype. The chain combines TRBV11-2 with TRBJ1-1, with no clear D. This CDR3 has 14 residues. V lost 1 base to trimming and J lost 3 bases, with 9 bases between them. CDR1 is SGHAT, CDR2 FQNNGV, per germline. CDR3: CASSLGWRDTEAFF. CDR3 nucleotide sequence: TGTGCCAGCAGCTTAGGATGGAGGGACACTGAAGCTTTCTTT. Supplemented by reference TRBV11-2 and TRBJ1-1, the full variable domain reads EAGVAQSPRYKIIEKRQSVAFWCNPISGHATLYWYQQILGQGPKLLIQFQNNGVVDDSQLPKDRFSAERLKGVDSTLKIQPAKLEDSAVYLCASSLGWRDTEAFFGQGTRLTVV.

This clonotype was seen only a few times. The chain links TRBV5-6 to TRBJ2-6; possibly TRBD1 for D (6 bases). This CDR3 has 15 residues. Germline V gene lookup returns CDR1 SGHDT and CDR2 YYEEEE. Between the trimmed V and J ends, which lost 4 bases and 4 bases, there was a span of 12 bases. The CDR3 DNA reads TGTGCCAGCAGCAAGACAGGTCCCGGGGCCAACGTCCTGACTTTC. It encodes CASSKTGPGANVLTF. Full variable domain (remainder filled in from reference TRBV5-6 and TRBJ2-6): DAGVTQSPTHLIKTRGQQVTLRCSPKSGHDTVSWYQQALGQGPQFIFQYYEEEERQRGNFPDRFSGHQFPNYSSELNVNALLLGDSALYLCASSKTGPGANVLTFGAGSRLTVL.

The chain combines TRBV2 with TRBJ2-2; 9 bases agree with TRBD1. Per germline, CDR1 SNHLY and CDR2 FYNNEI. V gave up 7 bases and J gave up 1 base; unmatched junction bases: 4. CDR3 length: 15 residues. In nucleotides, the CDR3 is TGTGCCAGCACCGGGACAGGGAAGAACACCGGGGAGCTGTTTTTT. It codes for CASTGTGKNTGELFF. The full variable domain, with the rest looked up from reference TRBV2 and TRBJ2-2, is EPEVTQTPSHQVTQMGQEVILRCVPISNHLYFYWYRQILGQKVEFLVSFYNNEISEKSEIFDDQFSVERPDGSNFTLKIRSTKLEDSAMYFCASTGTGKNTGELFFGEGSRLTVL.

The rearrangement links TRBV11-2 to TRBJ2-5, with D possibly called TRBD1 or TRBD2 (5 bases each). Germline V gene data show CDR1 as SGHAT and CDR2 as FQNNGV. The CDR3 length is 15 residues. Trimming took off 4 bases at V and 1 base at J, with 13 bases between the two ends. The CDR3 spells CASSSGRGLQETQYF. The CDR3 DNA sequence: TGTGCCAGCAGCTCGGGACGGGGCCTCCAAGAGACCCAGTACTTC.

Only a few counts were recorded for this clonotype. The chain combines TRBV11-2 with TRBJ1-5; no firm D call. Germline V gene sequence: CDR1 SGHAT, CDR2 FQNNGV. CDR3 length equals 12 residues. Trimming cost V 6 bases and J 6 bases, with 9 bases left between them. CDR3 DNA sequence: TGTGCCAGCAGTGAAGGGTTTCAGCCCCAGCATTTT. It yields the protein CASSEGFQPQHF. Using reference TRBV11-2 and TRBJ1-5 for the parts outside the CDR3, the full variable domain is EAGVAQSPRYKIIEKRQSVAFWCNPISGHATLYWYQQILGQGPKLLIQFQNNGVVDDSQLPKDRFSAERLKGVDSTLKIQPAKLEDSAVYLCASSEGFQPQHFGDGTRLSIL.

This clonotype was counted a few times. The chain combines TRBV20-1 with TRBJ1-1, with a tentative D call TRBD1 (6 bases). The V and J ends lost 4 bases and 4 bases respectively, with 16 bases between them. The CDR3 is made up of 14 amino acids. The germline gives CDR1 DFQATT, CDR2 SNEGSKA (reference sequence). This CDR3 reads CSAISGGAGTEAFF. CDR3 DNA sequence: TGCAGTGCTATTTCGGGGGGCGCGGGCACTGAAGCTTTCTTT.

This clonotype was found a few times. This chain connects TRBV11-2 to TRBJ1-3; TRBD1 might be the D (5 bases). The CDR3 loop spans 14 amino acids. The germline gives CDR1 SGHAT, CDR2 FQNNGV. V lost 3 bases and J lost 2, with 8 bases in between. The DNA for the CDR3 is TGTGCCAGCAGCTTGTGGGGGGCTGGAAACACCATATATTTT. The encoded protein is CASSLWGAGNTIYF.

This clonotype was observed at least ten times. The chain combines TRBV7-7 with TRBJ2-2; D remains unclear. The germline V and J ends were trimmed by 5 bases and 0 bases, with 10 bases remaining between them. CDR1 SSHAT and CDR2 FNYEAQ come from the germline V gene (reference sequence). There are 15 residues in the CDR3. CDR3 DNA sequence: TGTGCCAGCAGCCCGGACCTCGCGAACACCGGGGAGCTGTTTTTT. It codes for CASSPDLANTGELFF.

This rearrangement joins TRBV4-2 to TRBJ2-7; D may be TRBD1 (5 bases). In germline, CDR1 is LGHNA, CDR2 YNFKEQ. The CDR3 length is 13 residues. V was trimmed by 1 base and J by 6 bases, leaving 10 bases between them. CDR3: CASSQGWGAEQYF. The CDR3 DNA reads as TGTGCCAGCAGCCAAGGTTGGGGCGCCGAGCAGTACTTC.